This TCR beta chain was documented in a study of shared clonotypes between healthy human individuals (TCRdb year 2020). Notes on the research overall: A couple of women and a few men aged 18 to 49 years were included in the cohort. For each donor, three plates each were used for CD4 naive and CD4 memory, two plates were used for CD8 naive, and one plate was used for CD8 memory. The study deeply sequenced blood TCR repertoires of about 5 healthy adults to estimate repertoire size and the extent of clonotype sharing between individuals. Libraries were prepared and TCR repertoires were sequenced by different laboratories using diverse techniques, in order to increase sequencing depth and limit assay-specific biases. Per donor, leukapheresis produced somewhere between about 0.94 and 8.9 billion PBMCs.

Using the deep immunoSEQ assay, TCR CDR3 regions were amplified from genomic DNA by multiplex PCR. Extracted genomic DNA from each cell subset was distributed evenly across all wells of several immunoSEQ 96-well plates, and each plate was treated as a replicate. For sorted subsets, each replicate PCR was loaded with approximately 0.2 ug genomic DNA, equivalent to about 30,000 T cell genomes. The purified libraries were quantified using a Qubit 3.0 fluorometer, sized with a Bioanalyzer 2100, and then quantified again using the KAPA Library Quantification kit. Every immunoSEQ 96-well plate was sequenced on a dedicated single-read 150-cycle Illumina NextSeq 550 flow cell. Per the original workflow: Because the immunoSEQ output included only junctional sequences and no quality scores, the filtering could not be the same as the filtering used for full-length reads. Sequences were annotated with PyIR, a Python wrapper for IgBLAST v1.9, using IMGT germline references to assign V/J genes and CDR3. Reads with weak V/J assignments (E-value above 1e-6), missing CDR3, stop codons, out-of-frame junctions, or ambiguous translated residues were removed. A V3J clonotype was defined by an identical inferred V gene, J gene, and CDR3 amino acid sequence. Percentage overlap between repertoires was calculated by dividing the number of shared unique clonotypes by the size of the smaller repertoire. Repertoire richness was assessed with RTK rarefaction, the Chao1 estimator, and Recon v2.1 estimates of unobserved clonotypes. For all TCRbeta clonotypes obtained by the gDNA method from a few donors, generation probabilities were computed with OLGA. TCRdb holds this immuneACCESS table with in-frame rearrangements only. Some clones are missing; in checked studies, unresolved V genes explain under half, and the rest has no known cause. V and J calls and clone size come straight from that table; D and trimming were deduced from the DNA. A total of some 700,000 clones appear in this sample, roughly 88% of them only once. Of the sample, about 34% is held by the ten largest clones.

Donors were healthy HIV-negative adults with no recently reported acute infections or vaccinations. Only Caucasian adults living in Nashville, Tennessee, USA were represented among the donors. CD8 memory samples were composed of magnetically selected CD45RO+ cells combined with CCR7-negative CD45RA+ effector memory (TemRA) cells. Blood was collected by leukapheresis, and PBMCs were isolated by Ficoll-Histopaque density gradient centrifugation and then cryopreserved in liquid nitrogen vapor phase. Analytical flow cytometry was used to check the purity and quantity of each magnetically sorted T cell population. Genomic DNA was isolated from each sorted fraction and quantified by UV absorbance on a Nanodrop 2000c. The study at large found these results: The genetic and exposure-history diversity represented was limited by the small number of donors. Sampling was restricted to blood, and TCR repertoires in tissues likely differ from the TCR repertoires found in blood. Naive subsets generally had larger estimated clonotype richness than memory subsets did. Incomplete sequencing was indicated by rarefaction of sorted-subset datasets, despite the large sequencing depth. Pairwise subsampling indicated that sequencing depth was expected to affect the degree of clonotype sharing among donors. When several donors were compared, the shared fraction of clonotypes was about 5% for naive CD4, around 4% for naive CD8, 2% to 2.5% for memory CD4, and around 0.4% for memory CD8. Compared with non-shared clonotypes, the clonotypes found in all four sorted-subset donors had higher generation probabilities.

About this clone: The target of this receptor is not known. No much larger clonotype is one base removed from it; base qualities were not supplied.

CDR1 and CDR2 are read off the germline V gene as SGHDT and YYEEEE. Trimming accounts for 4 bases at V and 2 bases at J, while the number of junction bases matched to no gene is 0. From the cysteine up to the phenylalanine, the CDR3 has a length of 13 residues. The kept DNA is CDR3 alone, 39 bases in frame from the first base. The chain uses TRBV5-6 and TRBJ2-7; the central 10 bases match TRBD1. The source is a man younger than 35 in good health. Some clones in this sample may be carry-over from other donors' samples. The specimen was memory CD8+ T cells from PBMCs. The cell subset or site label on this specimen signifies: CD45RO+ cells pooled with CCR7-negative TemRA cells. In nucleotide form, the sequence is TGTGCCAGCAGCGGGACAGGGGCCTACGAGCAGTACTTC. It codes for CASSGTGAYEQYF.